This TCR beta chain was documented in a study of shared clonotypes between healthy human individuals. Study details: CD4 naive cells filled three plates per donor, CD4 memory three, CD8 naive two and CD8 memory one. Study-level points and caveats: Sharing across four donors was highest in naive CD4 (roughly 5%) and lowest in memory CD8 (approximately 0.4%). Rarefaction curves obtained for sorted subsets showed sequencing incomplete despite large depth.

Original processing methods: ImmunoSEQ only sent back junction sequences with no quality scores, so filtering was done differently. TCRdb's table, derived via immunoSEQ multiplex PCR, lists solely in-frame clones and lacks some. The V and J calls and the clone size are those of that table, but D and trimming were determined from the DNA. The table lists around 560,000 clones, 90% to 95% of them singletons. V lost 8 bases, J lost 4 bases, and 14 bases lay in between. The germline gives CDR1 LNHDA, CDR2 SQIVND (reference sequence). The CDR3 consists of 13 residues. Points on this clone: Its antigen is not known.

Terminally differentiated effector memory CD45RA+ cells were excluded by CCR7 positive selection of CD45RO-negative cells. This TCR was sampled from a woman aged 25-40 years in good health. This chain joins TRBV19 and TRBJ1-2; unclear D gene. Sequenced sample: naive CD8+ T cells sorted from blood. The CDR3 region has the DNA TGTGCCAGTGGCCTCGGTTCTTTCTATGGCTACACCTTC. Translated: CASGLGSFYGYTF.